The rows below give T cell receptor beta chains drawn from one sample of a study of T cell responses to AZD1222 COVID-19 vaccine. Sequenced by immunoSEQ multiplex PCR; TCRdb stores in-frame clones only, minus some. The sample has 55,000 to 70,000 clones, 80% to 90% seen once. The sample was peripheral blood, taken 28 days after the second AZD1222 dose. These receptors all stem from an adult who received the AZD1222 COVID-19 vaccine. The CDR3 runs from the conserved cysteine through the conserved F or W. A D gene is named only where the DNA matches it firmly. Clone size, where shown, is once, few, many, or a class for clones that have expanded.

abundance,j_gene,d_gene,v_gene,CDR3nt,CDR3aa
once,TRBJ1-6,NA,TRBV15,TGTGCCACCAGCGGGACACGGGATAATTCACCCCTCCACTTT,CATSGTRDNSPLHF
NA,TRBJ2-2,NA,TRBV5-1,TGCGCCAGCAGCTTGGTCGCGCCCGGGGAGCTGTTTTTT,CASSLVAPGELFF
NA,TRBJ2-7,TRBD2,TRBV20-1,TGCAGTGCTAGTCTAGCGGGAGGGGATCCCTACGAGCAGTACTTC,CSASLAGGDPYEQYF
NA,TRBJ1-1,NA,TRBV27,TGTGCCAGCAGTTTGGAAAAGAACACTGAAGCTTTCTTT,CASSLEKNTEAFF
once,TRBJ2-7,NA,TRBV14,TGTGCCAGCAGCCAAGAGCCCCTCAGGAGATGGGCTGGCGAGCAGTACTTC,CASSQEPLRRWAGEQYF
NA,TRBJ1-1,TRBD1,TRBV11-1,TGTGCCAGCAGCTCATACAGGGGGGACACTGAAGCTTTCTTT,CASSSYRGDTEAFF
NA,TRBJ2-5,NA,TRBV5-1,TGCGCCAGCAGCCGGTCGGGCCAGTCAAAAGAGACCCAGTACTTC,CASSRSGQSKETQYF
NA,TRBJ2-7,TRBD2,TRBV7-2,TGTGCCAGCAGCTGGACTCGCGGGAGCGGTTCCTACGAGCAGTACTTC,CASSWTRGSGSYEQYF
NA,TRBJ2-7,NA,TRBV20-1,TGCAGTGCTATTGAACAGTCCTACGAGCAGTACTTC,CSAIEQSYEQYF
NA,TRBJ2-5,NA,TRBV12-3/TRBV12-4,TGTGCCAGCAGCCGGGATGAAGAGACCCAGTACTTC,CASSRDEETQYF
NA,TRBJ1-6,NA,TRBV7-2,TGTGCCAGCAGCCTTGCGGGACGGGAAAATTCACCCCTCCACTTT,CASSLAGRENSPLHF
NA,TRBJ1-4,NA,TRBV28,TGTGCCAGCAGTACGAGGGGCGCAACTAATGAAAAACTGTTTTTT,CASSTRGATNEKLFF
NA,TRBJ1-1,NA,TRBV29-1,TGCAGCGGCGGGACGAACACTGAAGCTTTCTTT,CSGGTNTEAFF
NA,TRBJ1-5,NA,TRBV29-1,TGCAGCGTGATGACAGTTAGCAATCAGCCCCAGCATTTT,CSVMTVSNQPQHF
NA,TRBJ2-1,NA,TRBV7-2,TGTGCCAGCAGCTTATTCGCTAGCGCCTCCTACAATGAGCAGTTCTTC,CASSLFASASYNEQFF
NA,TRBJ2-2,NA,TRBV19,TGTGCCAGTAGTATAGGATCTCCTCACACCGGGGAGCTGTTTTTT,CASSIGSPHTGELFF
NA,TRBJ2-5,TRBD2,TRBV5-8,TGTGCCAGCAGCTTGGGCCTAGCGGGAGACCAAGAGACCCAGTACTTC,CASSLGLAGDQETQYF
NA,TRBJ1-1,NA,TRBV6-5,TGTGCCAGCAGTTACTCGCGGCAGGGACCCACTGAAGCTTTCTTT,CASSYSRQGPTEAFF
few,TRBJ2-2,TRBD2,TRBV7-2,TGTGCCAGCAGGGCTCCGGGACTAGCGGGGCCCGGGGAGCTGTTTTTT,CASRAPGLAGPGELFF
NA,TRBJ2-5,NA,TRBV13,TGTGCCAGCAGCTCCTTCCGAGATGAGAGGGGACCGATGGGAAAAGAGACCCAGTACTTC,CASSSFRDERGPMGKETQYF
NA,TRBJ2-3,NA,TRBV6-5,TGTGCCAGCAGGGCGTTGGATGATACGCAGTATTTT,CASRALDDTQYF
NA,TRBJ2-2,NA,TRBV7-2,TGTGCCAGCAGCTTAGCCGGGGGGCTAAACACCGGGGAGCTGTTTTTT,CASSLAGGLNTGELFF
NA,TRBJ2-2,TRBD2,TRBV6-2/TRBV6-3,TGTGCCAGCAGTTACCGTAGCGGGAGGGGTACCGGGGAGCTGTTTTTT,CASSYRSGRGTGELFF